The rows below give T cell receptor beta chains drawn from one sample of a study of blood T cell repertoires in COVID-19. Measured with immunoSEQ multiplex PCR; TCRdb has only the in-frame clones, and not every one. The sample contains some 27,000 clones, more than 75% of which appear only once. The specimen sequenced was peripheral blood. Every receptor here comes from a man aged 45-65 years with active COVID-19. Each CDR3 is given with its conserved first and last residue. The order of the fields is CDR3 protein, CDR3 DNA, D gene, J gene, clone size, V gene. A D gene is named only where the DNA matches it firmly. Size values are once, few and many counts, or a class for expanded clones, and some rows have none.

CDR3: CASSDTWTASYEQYF
DNA: TGTGCCAGCAGCGACACTTGGACAGCCTCCTACGAGCAGTACTTC
D: -
J: TRBJ2-7
size: -
V: TRBV28

CDR3: CASSLAQAYGYTF
DNA: TGTGCCAGCAGCTTAGCACAGGCTTATGGCTACACCTTC
D: -
J: TRBJ1-2
size: few
V: TRBV7-2

CDR3: CASSEGDVGGTEAFF
DNA: TGTGCCAGCAGCGAAGGGGACGTCGGGGGCACTGAAGCTTTCTTT
D: -
J: TRBJ1-1
size: -
V: TRBV9

CDR3: CASSYGQGNSYEQYF
DNA: TGTGCCAGTAGTTACGGACAGGGTAACTCCTACGAGCAGTACTTC
D: TRBD1
J: TRBJ2-7
size: -
V: TRBV19

CDR3: CASRGQLYTDTQYF
DNA: TGTGCCAGCAGGGGACAACTGTACACAGATACGCAGTATTTT
D: -
J: TRBJ2-3
size: -
V: TRBV6-5

CDR3: CASSLEGGARGTEAFF
DNA: TGTGCCAGCAGCTTAGAAGGGGGGGCGAGGGGCACTGAAGCTTTCTTT
D: -
J: TRBJ1-1
size: -
V: TRBV7-8

CDR3: CASNRDRASGNTIYF
DNA: TGTGCCAGCAACCGGGACAGAGCTTCTGGAAACACCATATATTTT
D: TRBD1
J: TRBJ1-3
size: -
V: TRBV18

CDR3: CASSLGGGTGELFF
DNA: TGTGCCAGCAGCTTGGGAGGGGGTACCGGGGAGCTGTTTTTT
D: -
J: TRBJ2-2
size: -
V: TRBV5-5

CDR3: CASGEGDNHSYGYTF
DNA: TGTGCCAGCGGCGAGGGAGACAACCACTCCTATGGCTACACCTTC
D: -
J: TRBJ1-2
size: -
V: TRBV5-8

CDR3: CASSLQGDEKLFF
DNA: TGTGCCAGCAGCTTACAGGGGGATGAAAAACTGTTTTTT
D: TRBD1
J: TRBJ1-4
size: -
V: TRBV5-6

CDR3: CASSQDRDRYHNEQFF
DNA: TGTGCCAGCAGCCAAGACCGGGACAGGTACCACAATGAGCAGTTCTTC
D: TRBD1
J: TRBJ2-1
size: -
V: TRBV14

CDR3: CASSLIAGTNTGELFF
DNA: TGCGCCAGCAGCTTGATTGCCGGGACAAACACCGGGGAGCTGTTTTTT
D: -
J: TRBJ2-2
size: -
V: TRBV5-1